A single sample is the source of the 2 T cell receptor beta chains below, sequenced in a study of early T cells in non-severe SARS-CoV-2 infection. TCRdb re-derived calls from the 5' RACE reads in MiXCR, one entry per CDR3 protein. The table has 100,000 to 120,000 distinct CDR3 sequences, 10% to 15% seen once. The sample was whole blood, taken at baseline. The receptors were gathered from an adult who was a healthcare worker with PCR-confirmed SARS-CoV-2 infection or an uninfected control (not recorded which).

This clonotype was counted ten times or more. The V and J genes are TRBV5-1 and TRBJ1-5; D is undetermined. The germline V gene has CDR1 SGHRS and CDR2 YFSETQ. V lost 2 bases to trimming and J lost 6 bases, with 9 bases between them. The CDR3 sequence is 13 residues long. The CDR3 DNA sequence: TGCGCCAGCAGCTTCGAGGGAAGTCAGCCCCAGCATTTT. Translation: CASSFEGSQPQHF.

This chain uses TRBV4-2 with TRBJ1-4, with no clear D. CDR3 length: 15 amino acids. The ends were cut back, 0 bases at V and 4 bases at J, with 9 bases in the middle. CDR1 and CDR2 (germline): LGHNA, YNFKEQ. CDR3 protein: CASSQDMQYNEKLFF. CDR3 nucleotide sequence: TGTGCCAGCAGCCAAGATATGCAGTATAATGAAAAACTGTTTTTT.